This section outlines one T cell receptor (beta chain) sequence together with its context. PCR was performed a second time for about 7 to 12 cycles using a sample-barcoded 5' primer and a J-beta primer mix. MiXCR, run by TCRdb on the 5' RACE reads, gives a single entry per CDR3 protein. The sample comprises around 780,000 distinct CDR3 sequences, approximately 60% of which are singletons, and around 25% rests with the top ten. This entry comes from a study of blood T cells in healthy people across ages. Individuals who donated were healthy Caucasians from Russia aged about 6 to 90. CDR1 and CDR2 (germline): LGHDT, YNNKEL (reference sequence). The CDR3 length is 14 residues.

This clonotype originated in a man between 40 and 49 years old in good health. Sequences were obtained from blood. The V call is TRBV3-1, the J call TRBJ2-4, with TRBD2 matching over 8 bases. The tail of the sequence fits TRBJ2-5 better, so the J call may be wrong. CDR3 nucleotide sequence: TGTGCCAGCAGCCCCTGGAGCGGGGGAGAGACCCAGTACTTC. Translating it yields CASSPWSGGETQYF.